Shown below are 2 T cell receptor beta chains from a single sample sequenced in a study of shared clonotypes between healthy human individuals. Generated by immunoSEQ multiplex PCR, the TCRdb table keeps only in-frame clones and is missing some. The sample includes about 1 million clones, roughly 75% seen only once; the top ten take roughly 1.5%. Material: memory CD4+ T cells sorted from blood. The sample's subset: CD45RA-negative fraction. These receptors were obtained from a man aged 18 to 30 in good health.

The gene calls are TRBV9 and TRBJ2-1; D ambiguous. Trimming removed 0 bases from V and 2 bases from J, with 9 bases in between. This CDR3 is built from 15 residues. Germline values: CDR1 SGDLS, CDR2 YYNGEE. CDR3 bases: TGTGCCAGCAGCGTAGATCGACAACCCTACAATGAGCAGTTCTTC. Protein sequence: CASSVDRQPYNEQFF.

The CDR3 loop is CASRAPGTEAFF. DNA for the CDR3: TGTGCCAGCAGGGCTCCCGGCACTGAAGCTTTCTTT. The chain uses TRBV28 and TRBJ1-1; D call uncertain. The CDR3 loop spans 12 amino acids. CDR1 and CDR2 (germline): MDHEN, SYDVKM. Trimming left V 6 bases short and J 4 bases short, with 9 bases between.